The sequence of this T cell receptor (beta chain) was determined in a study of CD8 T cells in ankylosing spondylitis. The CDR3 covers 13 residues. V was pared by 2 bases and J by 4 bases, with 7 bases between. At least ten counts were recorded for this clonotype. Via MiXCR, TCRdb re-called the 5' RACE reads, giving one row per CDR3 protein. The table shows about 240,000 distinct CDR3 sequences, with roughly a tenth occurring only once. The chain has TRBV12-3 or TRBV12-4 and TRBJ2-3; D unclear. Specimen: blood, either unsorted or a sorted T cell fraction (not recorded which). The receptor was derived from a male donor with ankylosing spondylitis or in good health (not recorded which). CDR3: CASSLNGPDTQYF. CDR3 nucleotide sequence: TGTGCCAGCAGTTTAAATGGCCCAGATACGCAGTATTTT.